The 2 T cell receptor beta chains listed next were all sequenced from one sample in a study of primary melanoma T cells and metastatic recurrence. Assay used: immunoSEQ multiplex PCR; TCRdb lists only in-frame clones, some missing. Altogether about 1,000 clones are present, about 77% being singletons, with the ten largest covering over 4%. Sequenced: melanoma tumor tissue. The receptors derive from a human donor with melanoma.

This clone appeared once. The rearrangement joins TRBV6-8 to TRBJ2-7; the D is unclear. Looked up from germline, CDR1 is MNHGY and CDR2 is SAAAGT. This CDR3 spans 14 amino acids. V shed 6 bases and J shed 0 bases, with 12 bases lying between them. This CDR3 is CASSTGRSSYEQYF. The CDR3 DNA reads TGTGCCAGCAGCACGGGCAGGAGCTCCTACGAGCAGTACTTC.

V gene TRBV11-3 combines with J gene TRBJ2-7; tentatively, D is TRBD1 (6 bases). V lost 5 bases to trimming and J lost 0 bases, with 17 bases between them. This CDR3 is 16 amino acids long. Germline V gives CDR1 SGHNT, CDR2 YENEEA. CDR3 coding DNA: TGTGCCAGCAGCCCGTGGGGGCAGGGCCTCTCCTACGAGCAGTACTTC. Amino acids: CASSPWGQGLSYEQYF.